The following is a T cell receptor (beta chain) sequence with its context. This record comes from a study of blood T cell repertoires in COVID-19. Study-level background: Sample material is recorded as cDNA or gDNA derived from T cells, B-cell-depleted T cells, or PBMCs.

The authors' processing: Reference gene primers were amplified, and this amplification served to estimate nucleated cell counts. The table came from immunoSEQ multiplex PCR; TCRdb's copy has only in-frame clones and leaves some out. Clone size and the V and J calls come from that table; the DNA yielded D and trimming. The sample lists roughly 160,000 clones; around 89% were seen once. CDR3 length: 18 residues. With V trimmed by 0 bases and J by 1 base, 9 bases remained unmatched. Germline-derived CDR1 and CDR2 are LGHNA and YSLEER. The rearrangement uses TRBV4-3 and TRBJ2-7, with 10 nucleotides matching TRBD2. The TCR sequence derives from a man between 60 and 70 years old with acute or convalescent COVID-19. The sequencing sample was made of peripheral blood. CDR3 nucleotide sequence: TGCGCCAGCAGCCAAGATGTCAGCGGGAGGGAGATATCCTACGAGCAGTACTTC. This codes for CASSQDVSGREISYEQYF.